This TCR beta chain emerged from a study of PD-1 blockade in classical Hodgkin lymphoma. Findings and limits, study-wide: Underlying causes for the observed repertoire differences were not defined, possibly disease activity or prior therapy. Relative to healthy donors, newly diagnosed patients reportedly had lower baseline TCR diversity, which was reported as lower still in relapsed/refractory patients.

Sequencing was performed with immunoSEQ multiplex PCR; in TCRdb, only in-frame clones are kept and a portion is missing. Of about 60,000 clones listed, under 95% are singletons. Of note for this clone: Its antigen is undetermined.

Time point denoted: cycle 4 day 1 (C4D1), after 6 weeks of nivolumab. No patient escaped relapse after autologous stem cell transplantation, and brentuximab vedotin exposure varied. Sequencing used peripheral blood mononuclear cells (PBMCs), obtained before the fourth cycle of nivolumab. This receptor was obtained from a human donor with classical Hodgkin lymphoma.

CDR3 nucleotides: TGCGCCAGCAGCCAAGATTGGCGGGCGGTTAACACCGGGGAGCTGTTTTTT. Translation gives CASSQDWRAVNTGELFF. The V and J genes are TRBV4-1 and TRBJ2-2; possible D gene TRBD2, 5 bases. This CDR3 is built from 17 residues. V was shortened by 0 bases and J by 2 bases, with 13 bases between the two germline ends. Germline loops: CDR1 MGHRA, CDR2 YSYEKL.